What follows describes a single T cell receptor beta chain. CDR3 length: 15 residues. The germline V gene has CDR1 SNHLY and CDR2 FYNNEI. Trimming shortened V by 8 bases and J by 1 base, and 15 bases separated the two germline ends. The sample originates from a study of siplizumab effects on memory and regulatory T cells. Profiling relied on immunoSEQ multiplex PCR, and the TCRdb table lists in-frame clones only, not all of them. The sample records around 99,000 clones, 92% being singletons. Sequenced input: Tregs sorted from blood. The chain links TRBV2 to TRBJ1-5; the D is unclear. This clonotype originated in a human donor in good health. For the CDR3, the DNA is TGTGCCAGCTCCCTGGAAGGAGGGAGCAATCAGCCCCAGCATTTT. Its protein product is CASSLEGGSNQPQHF.